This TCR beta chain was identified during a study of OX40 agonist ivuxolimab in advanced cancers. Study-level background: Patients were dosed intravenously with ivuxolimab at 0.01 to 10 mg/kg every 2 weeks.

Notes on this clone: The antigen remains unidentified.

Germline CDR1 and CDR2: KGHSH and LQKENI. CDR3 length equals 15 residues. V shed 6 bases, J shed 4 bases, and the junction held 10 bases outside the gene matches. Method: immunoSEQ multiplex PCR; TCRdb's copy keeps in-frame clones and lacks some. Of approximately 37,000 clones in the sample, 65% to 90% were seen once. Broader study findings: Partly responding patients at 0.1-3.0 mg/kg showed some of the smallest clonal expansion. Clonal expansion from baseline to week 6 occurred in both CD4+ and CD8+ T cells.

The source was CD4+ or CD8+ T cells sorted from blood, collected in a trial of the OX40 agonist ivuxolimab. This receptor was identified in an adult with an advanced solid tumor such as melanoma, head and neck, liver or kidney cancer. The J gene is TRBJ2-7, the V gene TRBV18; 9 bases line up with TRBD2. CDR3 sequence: CASSPSGGFTYEQYF. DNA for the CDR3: TGTGCCAGCTCCCCCAGCGGGGGGTTCACGTACGAGCAGTACTTC. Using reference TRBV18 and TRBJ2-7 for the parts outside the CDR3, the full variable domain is NAGVMQNPRHLVRRRGQEARLRCSPMKGHSHVYWYRQLPEEGLKFMVYLQKENIIDESGMPKERFSAEFPKEGPSILRIQQVVRGDSAAYFCASSPSGGFTYEQYFGPGTRLTVT.